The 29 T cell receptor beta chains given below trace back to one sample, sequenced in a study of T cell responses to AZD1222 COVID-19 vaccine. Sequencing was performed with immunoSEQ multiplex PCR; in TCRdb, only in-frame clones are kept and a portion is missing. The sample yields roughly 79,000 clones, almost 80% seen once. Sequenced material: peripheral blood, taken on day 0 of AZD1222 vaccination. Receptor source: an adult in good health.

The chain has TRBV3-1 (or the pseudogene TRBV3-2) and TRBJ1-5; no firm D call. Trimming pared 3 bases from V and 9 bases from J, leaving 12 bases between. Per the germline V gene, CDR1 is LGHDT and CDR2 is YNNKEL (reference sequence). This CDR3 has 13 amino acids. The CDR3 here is CASSQGKEGPQHF. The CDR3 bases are TGTGCCAGCAGCCAGGGTAAGGAAGGGCCCCAGCATTTT.

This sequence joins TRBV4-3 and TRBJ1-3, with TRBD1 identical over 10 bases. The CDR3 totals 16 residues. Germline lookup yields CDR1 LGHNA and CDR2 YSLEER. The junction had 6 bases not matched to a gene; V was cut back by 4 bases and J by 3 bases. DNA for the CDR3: TGCGCCAGCAGCCCAGACAGGGGGCTAGGTGGAAACACCATATATTTT. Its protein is CASSPDRGLGGNTIYF.

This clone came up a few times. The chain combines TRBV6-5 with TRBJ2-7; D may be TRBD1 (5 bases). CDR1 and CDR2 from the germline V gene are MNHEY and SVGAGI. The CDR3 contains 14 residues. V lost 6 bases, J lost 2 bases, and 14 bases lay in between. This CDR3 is CASREPGRAYEQYF. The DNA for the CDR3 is TGTGCCAGCAGAGAGCCGGGCAGGGCCTACGAGCAGTACTTC.

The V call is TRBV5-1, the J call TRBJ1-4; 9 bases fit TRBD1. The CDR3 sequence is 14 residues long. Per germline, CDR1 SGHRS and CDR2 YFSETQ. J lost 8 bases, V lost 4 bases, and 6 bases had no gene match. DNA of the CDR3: TGCGCCAGCAGCCTCGGGACAGGGAACGAAAAACTGTTTTTT. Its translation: CASSLGTGNEKLFF. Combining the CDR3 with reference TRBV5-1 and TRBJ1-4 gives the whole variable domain KAGVTQTPRYLIKTRGQQVTLSCSPISGHRSVSWYQQTPGQGLQFLFEYFSETQRNKGNFPGRFSGRQFSNSRSEMNVSTLELGDSALYLCASSLGTGNEKLFFGSGTQLSVL.

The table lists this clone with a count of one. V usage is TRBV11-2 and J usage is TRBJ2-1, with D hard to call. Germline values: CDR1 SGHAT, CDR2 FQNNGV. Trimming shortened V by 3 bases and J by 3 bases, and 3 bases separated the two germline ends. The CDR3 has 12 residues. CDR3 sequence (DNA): TGTGCCAGCAGCTTGGGCTACAATGAGCAGTTCTTC. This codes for CASSLGYNEQFF.

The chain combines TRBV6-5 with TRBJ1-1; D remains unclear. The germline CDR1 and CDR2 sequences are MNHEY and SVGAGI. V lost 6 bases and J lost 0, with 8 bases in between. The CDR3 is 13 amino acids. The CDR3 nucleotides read TGTGCCAGCAGCGGACTTCTGAACACTGAAGCTTTCTTT. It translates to CASSGLLNTEAFF.

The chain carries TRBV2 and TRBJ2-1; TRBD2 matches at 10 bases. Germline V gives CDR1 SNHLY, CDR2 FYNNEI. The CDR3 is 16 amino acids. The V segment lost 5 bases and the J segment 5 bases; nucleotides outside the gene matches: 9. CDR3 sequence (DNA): TGTGCCAGCAGTCGCCCTCTAGCGGGAGTTGACAATGAGCAGTTCTTC. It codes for CASSRPLAGVDNEQFF. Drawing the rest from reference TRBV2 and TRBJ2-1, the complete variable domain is EPEVTQTPSHQVTQMGQEVILRCVPISNHLYFYWYRQILGQKVEFLVSFYNNEISEKSEIFDDQFSVERPDGSNFTLKIRSTKLEDSAMYFCASSRPLAGVDNEQFFGPGTRLTVL.

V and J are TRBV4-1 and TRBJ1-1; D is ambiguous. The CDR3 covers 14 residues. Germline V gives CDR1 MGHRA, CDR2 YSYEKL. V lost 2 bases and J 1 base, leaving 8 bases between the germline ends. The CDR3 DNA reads TGCGCCAGCAGCCAATGGATACGGAACACTGAAGCTTTCTTT. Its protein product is CASSQWIRNTEAFF.

The CDR3: CATSGPGQSHGYTF. CDR3 DNA sequence: TGTGCCACCAGTGGACCGGGACAGTCGCATGGCTACACCTTC. The chain combines TRBV24-1 with TRBJ1-2, with 7 positions matching TRBD1. J was trimmed by 6 bases and V by 5 bases; bases with no gene match: 8. CDR1 is KGHDR, CDR2 SFDVKD, per germline. The length of the CDR3 is 14 residues.

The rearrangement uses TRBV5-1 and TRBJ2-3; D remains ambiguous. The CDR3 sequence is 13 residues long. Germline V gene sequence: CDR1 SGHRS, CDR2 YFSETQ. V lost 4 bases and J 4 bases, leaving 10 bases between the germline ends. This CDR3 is CASSRLGADTQYF. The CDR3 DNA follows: TGCGCCAGCAGCAGACTTGGGGCAGATACGCAGTATTTT. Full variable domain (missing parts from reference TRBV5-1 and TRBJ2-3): KAGVTQTPRYLIKTRGQQVTLSCSPISGHRSVSWYQQTPGQGLQFLFEYFSETQRNKGNFPGRFSGRQFSNSRSEMNVSTLELGDSALYLCASSRLGADTQYFGPGTRLTVL.

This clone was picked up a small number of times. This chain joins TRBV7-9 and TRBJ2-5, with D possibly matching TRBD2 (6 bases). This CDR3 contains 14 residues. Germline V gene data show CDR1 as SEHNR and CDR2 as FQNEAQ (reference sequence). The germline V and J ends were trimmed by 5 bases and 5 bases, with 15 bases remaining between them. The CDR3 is CASSVAGTVETQYF. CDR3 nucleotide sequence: TGTGCCAGCAGCGTCGCCGGGACTGTGGAGACCCAGTACTTC.

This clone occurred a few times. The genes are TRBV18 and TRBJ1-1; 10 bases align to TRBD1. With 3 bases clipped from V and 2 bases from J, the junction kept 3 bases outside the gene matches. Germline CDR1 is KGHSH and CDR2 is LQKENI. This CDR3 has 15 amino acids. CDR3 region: CASSPTTGGNTEAFF. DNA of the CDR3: TGTGCCAGCTCACCGACGACAGGGGGCAACACTGAAGCTTTCTTT. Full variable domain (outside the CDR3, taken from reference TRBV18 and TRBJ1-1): NAGVMQNPRHLVRRRGQEARLRCSPMKGHSHVYWYRQLPEEGLKFMVYLQKENIIDESGMPKERFSAEFPKEGPSILRIQQVVRGDSAAYFCASSPTTGGNTEAFFGQGTRLTVV.

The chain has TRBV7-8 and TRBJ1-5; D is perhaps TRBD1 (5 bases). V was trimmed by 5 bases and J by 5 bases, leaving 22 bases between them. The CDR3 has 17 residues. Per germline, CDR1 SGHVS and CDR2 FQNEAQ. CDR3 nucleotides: TGTGCCAGCAGCGCGGGGTCCGGACACGATTTATATCAGCCCCAGCATTTT. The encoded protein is CASSAGSGHDLYQPQHF. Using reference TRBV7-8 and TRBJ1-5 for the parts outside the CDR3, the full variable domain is GAGVSQSPRYKVAKRGQDVALRCDPISGHVSLFWYQQALGQGPEFLTYFQNEAQLDKSGLPSDRFFAERPEGSVSTLKIQRTQQEDSAVYLCASSAGSGHDLYQPQHFGDGTRLSIL.

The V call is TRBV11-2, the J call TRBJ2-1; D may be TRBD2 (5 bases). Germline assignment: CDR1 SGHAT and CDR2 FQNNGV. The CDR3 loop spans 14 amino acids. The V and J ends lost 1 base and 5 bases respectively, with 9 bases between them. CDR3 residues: CASSLGWRDNEQFF. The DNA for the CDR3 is TGTGCCAGCAGCTTAGGGTGGCGGGACAATGAGCAGTTCTTC. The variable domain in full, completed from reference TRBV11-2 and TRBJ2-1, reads EAGVAQSPRYKIIEKRQSVAFWCNPISGHATLYWYQQILGQGPKLLIQFQNNGVVDDSQLPKDRFSAERLKGVDSTLKIQPAKLEDSAVYLCASSLGWRDNEQFFGPGTRLTVL.

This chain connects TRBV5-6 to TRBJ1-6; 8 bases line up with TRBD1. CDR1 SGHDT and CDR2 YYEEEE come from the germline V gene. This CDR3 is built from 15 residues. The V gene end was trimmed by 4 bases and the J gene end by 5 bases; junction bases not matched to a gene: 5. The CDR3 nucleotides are TGTGCCAGCAGCGGCGCAGGGGGCGATAATTCACCCCTCCACTTT. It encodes CASSGAGGDNSPLHF.

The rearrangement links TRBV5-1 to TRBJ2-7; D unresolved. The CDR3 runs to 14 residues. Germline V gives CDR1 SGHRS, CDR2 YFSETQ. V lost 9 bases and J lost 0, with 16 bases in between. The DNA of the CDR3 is TGCGCCACTTCACCCCGAGGCAGCTCCTACGAGCAGTACTTC. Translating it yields CATSPRGSSYEQYF. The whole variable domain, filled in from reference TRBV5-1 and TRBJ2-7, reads KAGVTQTPRYLIKTRGQQVTLSCSPISGHRSVSWYQQTPGQGLQFLFEYFSETQRNKGNFPGRFSGRQFSNSRSEMNVSTLELGDSALYLCATSPRGSSYEQYFGPGTRLTVT.

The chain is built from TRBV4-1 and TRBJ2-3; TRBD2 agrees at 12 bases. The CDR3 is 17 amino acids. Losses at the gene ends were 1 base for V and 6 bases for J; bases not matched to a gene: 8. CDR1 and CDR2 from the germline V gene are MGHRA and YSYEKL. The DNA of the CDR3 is TGCGCCAGCAGCCAAGCTACTAGCGGGGGGTCCGGGGATACGCAGTATTTT. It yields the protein CASSQATSGGSGDTQYF.

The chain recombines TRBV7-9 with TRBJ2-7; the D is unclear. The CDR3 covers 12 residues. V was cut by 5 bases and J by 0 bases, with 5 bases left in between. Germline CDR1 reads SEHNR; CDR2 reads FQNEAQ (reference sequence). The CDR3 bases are TGTGCCAGCAGCAAAAGCTCCTACGAGCAGTACTTC. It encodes CASSKSSYEQYF.

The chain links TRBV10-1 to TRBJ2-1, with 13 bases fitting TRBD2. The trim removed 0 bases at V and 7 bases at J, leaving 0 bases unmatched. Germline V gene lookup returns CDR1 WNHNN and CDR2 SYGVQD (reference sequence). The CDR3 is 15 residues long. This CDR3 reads CASSESGLAGNEQFF. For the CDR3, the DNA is TGCGCCAGCAGTGAGTCGGGACTAGCGGGAAATGAGCAGTTCTTC.

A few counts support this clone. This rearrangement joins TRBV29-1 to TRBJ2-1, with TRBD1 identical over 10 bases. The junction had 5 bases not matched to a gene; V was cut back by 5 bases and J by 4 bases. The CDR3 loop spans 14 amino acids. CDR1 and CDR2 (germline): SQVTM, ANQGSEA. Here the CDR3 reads CSVLGTGVYNEQFF. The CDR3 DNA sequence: TGCAGCGTTTTGGGGACAGGGGTGTACAATGAGCAGTTCTTC.

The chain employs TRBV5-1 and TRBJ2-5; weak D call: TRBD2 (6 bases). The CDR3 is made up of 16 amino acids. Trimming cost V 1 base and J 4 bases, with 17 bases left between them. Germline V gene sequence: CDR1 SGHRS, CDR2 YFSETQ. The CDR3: CASSLFLRLVAETQYF. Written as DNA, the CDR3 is TGCGCCAGCAGCTTGTTTCTTCGACTAGTCGCAGAGACCCAGTACTTC. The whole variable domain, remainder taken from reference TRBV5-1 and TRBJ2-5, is KAGVTQTPRYLIKTRGQQVTLSCSPISGHRSVSWYQQTPGQGLQFLFEYFSETQRNKGNFPGRFSGRQFSNSRSEMNVSTLELGDSALYLCASSLFLRLVAETQYFGPGTRLLVL.

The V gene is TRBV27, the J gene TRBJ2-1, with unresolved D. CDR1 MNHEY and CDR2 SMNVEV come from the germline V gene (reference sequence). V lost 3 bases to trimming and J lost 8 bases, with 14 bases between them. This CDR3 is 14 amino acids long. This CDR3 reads CASSFRVSLDEQFF. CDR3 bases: TGTGCCAGCAGTTTCCGGGTATCATTAGATGAGCAGTTCTTC.

The CDR3 reads CASSAGTSGSTGELFF. CDR3 in DNA: TGTGCCAGCAGTGCCGGGACTAGCGGGTCCACCGGGGAGCTGTTTTTT. The rearrangement links TRBV2 to TRBJ2-2; 12 bases map to TRBD2. This CDR3 contains 16 residues. Looked up from germline, CDR1 is SNHLY and CDR2 is FYNNEI. Losses at the gene ends were 4 bases for V and 4 bases for J; bases not matched to a gene: 4.

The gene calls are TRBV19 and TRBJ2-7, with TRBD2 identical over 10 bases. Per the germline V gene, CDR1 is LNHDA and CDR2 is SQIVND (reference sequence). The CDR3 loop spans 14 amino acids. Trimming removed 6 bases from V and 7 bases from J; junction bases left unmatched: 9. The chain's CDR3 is CASSLAGDIGEQYF. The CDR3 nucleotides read TGTGCCAGTAGCCTAGCGGGAGATATCGGTGAGCAGTACTTC.

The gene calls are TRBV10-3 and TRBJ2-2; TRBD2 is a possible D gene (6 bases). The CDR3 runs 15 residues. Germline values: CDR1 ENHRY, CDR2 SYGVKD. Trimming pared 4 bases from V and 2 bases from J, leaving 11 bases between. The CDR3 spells CAISVGGPNTGELFF. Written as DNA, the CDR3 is TGTGCCATCAGTGTGGGGGGTCCCAACACCGGGGAGCTGTTTTTT.

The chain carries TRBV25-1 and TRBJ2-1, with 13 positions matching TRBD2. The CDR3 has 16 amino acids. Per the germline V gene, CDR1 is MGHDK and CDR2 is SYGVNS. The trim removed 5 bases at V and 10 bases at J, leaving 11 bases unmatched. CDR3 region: CASSSGLAGVSWEQFF. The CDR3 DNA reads TGTGCCAGCAGTTCAGGACTAGCGGGAGTGTCATGGGAGCAGTTCTTC.

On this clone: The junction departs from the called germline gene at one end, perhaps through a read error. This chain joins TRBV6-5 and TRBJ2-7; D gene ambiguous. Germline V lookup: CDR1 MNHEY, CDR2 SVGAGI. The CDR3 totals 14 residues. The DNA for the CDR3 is TGTGCCAGCAGCTACTCACTAAGCTCCTACGAGCAGTACTTC. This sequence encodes CASSYSLSSYEQYF.

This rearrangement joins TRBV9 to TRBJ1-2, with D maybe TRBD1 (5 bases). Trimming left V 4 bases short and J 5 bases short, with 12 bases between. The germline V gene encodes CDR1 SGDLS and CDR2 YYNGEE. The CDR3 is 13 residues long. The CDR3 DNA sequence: TGTGCCAGCAGCCCCACGGGGGGTTATGGCTACACCTTC. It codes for CASSPTGGYGYTF.

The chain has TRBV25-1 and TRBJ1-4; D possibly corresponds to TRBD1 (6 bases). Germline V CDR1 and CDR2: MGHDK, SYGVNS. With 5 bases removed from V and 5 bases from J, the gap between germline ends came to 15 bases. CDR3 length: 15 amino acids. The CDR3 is CASSTLDRRNEKLFF. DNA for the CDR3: TGTGCCAGCAGTACCCTCGACAGGAGAAATGAAAAACTGTTTTTT.